This TCR beta chain emerged from a study of tissue T cells after allogeneic stem cell transplantation. Study-wide background: CD3+ T cells were flow-sorted when enough cells; otherwise DNA extracted directly.

Clones were read by immunoSEQ multiplex PCR, and TCRdb kept only the in-frame ones, dropping some. The table has approximately 45,000 clones, approximately 92% seen once; the top ten hold 3% to 4%. The V end lost 5 bases, the J end lost 3 bases, and 13 bases lay between the germline ends. Germline V gene lookup returns CDR1 SGHTA and CDR2 FQGNSA. This CDR3 has 15 residues. Sample: blood, taken before transplantation. V and J are TRBV7-2 and TRBJ1-4; D may be TRBD1 (5 bases). The source is a woman aged 35 to 70 who later had graft-versus-host disease after an allogeneic stem cell transplant. The CDR3 spells CASSPGGLSNEKLFF. The CDR3 coding sequence is TGTGCCAGCAGCCCTGGGGGACTCTCTAATGAAAAACTGTTTTTT.